This passage covers 31 T cell receptor beta chains from one sample sequenced in a study of shared clonotypes between healthy human individuals. Profiled with immunoSEQ multiplex PCR; TCRdb holds only in-frame clones, not every one. Of 2.3 million or so clones in the sample, approximately 95% are singletons; the top ten hold 0.35% to 0.5%. The specimen was naive CD4+ T cells from PBMCs. Subset of the sample: CD45RA+ positively selected. The receptors derive from a man aged 18 to 29 in good health. Some clones in this sample may be carry-over from other donors' samples.

The CDR3 DNA sequence: TGTGCCAGCAGCTTGTGGAGGGAGAGGCAGTTCTTC. Amino acid sequence: CASSLWRERQFF. The rearrangement links TRBV7-2 to TRBJ2-1, with D maybe TRBD2 (6 bases). The CDR3 consists of 12 residues. V lost 3 bases and J lost 12, with 12 bases in between. Germline lookup yields CDR1 SGHTA and CDR2 FQGNSA. The full variable domain, rest sourced from reference TRBV7-2 and TRBJ2-1, is GAGVSQSPSNKVTEKGKDVELRCDPISGHTALYWYRQSLGQGLEFLIYFQGNSAPDKSGLPSDRFSAERTGGSVSTLTIQRTQQEDSAVYLCASSLWRERQFFGPGTRLTVL.

The DNA for the CDR3 is TGTGCCACCAGCAGAGAATCGGGGGTCACTGAAGCTTTCTTT. Its protein is CATSRESGVTEAFF. The chain joins TRBV15 to TRBJ1-1; D may be TRBD1 (5 bases). V lost 0 bases, J lost 4 bases, and 9 bases lay in between. Germline lookup yields CDR1 LNHNV and CDR2 YYDKDF (reference sequence). The CDR3 sequence is 14 residues long.

Here the CDR3 DNA reads TGCAGCGTTGTGAAGGATACGCAGTATTTT. Protein sequence: CSVVKDTQYF. The genes are TRBV29-1 and TRBJ2-3; D gene unclear. The CDR3 has 10 residues. The V end was cut by 4 bases, the J end by 6 bases, with 5 bases between. CDR1 is SQVTM, CDR2 ANQGSEA, per germline.

V and J are TRBV28 and TRBJ1-1; D remains ambiguous. The CDR3 is made up of 12 amino acids. Germline loops: CDR1 MDHEN, CDR2 SYDVKM. Trimming left V 4 bases short and J 8 bases short, with 11 bases between. DNA for the CDR3: TGTGCCAGCAGTTCGATGGTAAACGAAGCTTTCTTT. Encoded protein: CASSSMVNEAFF.

This chain joins TRBV5-1 and TRBJ2-7; TRBD1 matches at 8 bases. Unmatched junction bases numbered 10, after V lost 4 bases and J lost 4 bases. CDR1 is SGHRS, CDR2 YFSETQ, per germline. The CDR3 has 15 residues. For the CDR3, the DNA is TGCGCCAGCAGCGTCGGGACAGGTTCTCTGTACGAGCAGTACTTC. The encoded protein is CASSVGTGSLYEQYF. Filled out from reference TRBV5-1 and TRBJ2-7, the complete variable domain reads KAGVTQTPRYLIKTRGQQVTLSCSPISGHRSVSWYQQTPGQGLQFLFEYFSETQRNKGNFPGRFSGRQFSNSRSEMNVSTLELGDSALYLCASSVGTGSLYEQYFGPGTRLTVT.

The CDR3: CASGTTSYEQYF. CDR3 bases: TGTGCCAGCGGGACCACTTCATACGAGCAGTACTTC. This chain joins TRBV28 and TRBJ2-7; D might be TRBD1 or TRBD2, each matching 5 bases. The germline CDR1 and CDR2 sequences are MDHEN and SYDVKM. V was pared by 8 bases and J by 4 bases, with 12 bases between. The length of the CDR3 is 12 residues.

Details on this clone: Other DNA sequences in this specimen translate into the identical CDR3. The rearrangement uses TRBV5-1 and TRBJ2-5, with D maybe TRBD2 (6 bases). Germline V lookup: CDR1 SGHRS, CDR2 YFSETQ. Trimming left V 0 bases short and J 3 bases short, with 9 bases between. The CDR3 covers 14 residues. This CDR3 reads CASSLAGREETQYF. The DNA for the CDR3 is TGCGCCAGCAGCTTGGCCGGGAGAGAAGAGACCCAGTACTTC. The full variable domain, with the rest looked up from reference TRBV5-1 and TRBJ2-5, is KAGVTQTPRYLIKTRGQQVTLSCSPISGHRSVSWYQQTPGQGLQFLFEYFSETQRNKGNFPGRFSGRQFSNSRSEMNVSTLELGDSALYLCASSLAGREETQYFGPGTRLLVL.

The CDR3 DNA follows: TGCGCCAGCAGGGGGGGAGCCCCAAACACTGAAGCTTTCTTT. This encodes CASRGGAPNTEAFF. The rearrangement joins TRBV10-2 to TRBJ1-1, with a weak D call TRBD1 (5 bases). The CDR3 has 14 amino acids. Per germline, CDR1 WSHSY and CDR2 SAAADI. V was cut by 6 bases and J by 2 bases, with 13 bases left in between.

This sequence joins TRBV7-9 and TRBJ2-7; 9 bases are a match to TRBD2. Germline V lookup: CDR1 SEHNR, CDR2 FQNEAQ (reference sequence). The CDR3 sequence is 16 residues long. V trimming: 1 base; J trimming: 5 bases; junction bases outside the gene matches: 9. The DNA of the CDR3 is TGTGCCAGCAGCTTAGTGTTTTCTAGCGGGACGGACGAGCAGTACTTC. This translates into CASSLVFSSGTDEQYF. Combining the CDR3 with reference TRBV7-9 and TRBJ2-7 gives the whole variable domain DTGVSQNPRHKITKRGQNVTFRCDPISEHNRLYWYRQTLGQGPEFLTYFQNEAQLEKSRLLSDRFSAERPKGSFSTLEIQRTEQGDSAMYLCASSLVFSSGTDEQYFGPGTRLTVT.

The gene calls are TRBV10-3 and TRBJ2-7; TRBD2 is a possible D gene (6 bases). The CDR3 runs to 15 residues. Trimming pared 2 bases from V and 3 bases from J, leaving 14 bases between. Germline CDR1 is ENHRY and CDR2 is SYGVKD. The CDR3 DNA reads TGTGCCATCAGTGAGACTAACTTCGGGAGCTACGAGCAGTACTTC. Residues: CAISETNFGSYEQYF.

This chain links TRBV2 with TRBJ1-5; D gene ambiguous. This CDR3 has 13 residues. CDR1 is SNHLY and CDR2 is FYNNEI in the germline V gene. The V end was cut by 4 bases, the J end by 5 bases, with 9 bases between. The CDR3 DNA reads TGTGCCAGCAGTGGTCCTATCTATCAGCCCCAGCATTTT. Its translation is CASSGPIYQPQHF. Complete variable domain (other parts from reference TRBV2 and TRBJ1-5): EPEVTQTPSHQVTQMGQEVILRCVPISNHLYFYWYRQILGQKVEFLVSFYNNEISEKSEIFDDQFSVERPDGSNFTLKIRSTKLEDSAMYFCASSGPIYQPQHFGDGTRLSIL.

This clone came up a few times. The chain is built from TRBV10-3 and TRBJ1-1; D might be TRBD1 (5 bases). Trimming shortened V by 0 bases and J by 10 bases, and 21 bases separated the two germline ends. Germline V gives CDR1 ENHRY, CDR2 SYGVKD. This CDR3 comprises 16 residues. CDR3 protein: CAISESGTVLGGIAFF. The CDR3 region has the DNA TGTGCCATCAGTGAGTCCGGGACGGTGCTGGGGGGGATAGCTTTCTTT.

In this sample, this clone turned up once. This chain links TRBV5-1 with TRBJ2-5; TRBD1 might be the D (6 bases). The end of the DNA aligns better with TRBJ2-7, so the J call may be wrong. From germline, CDR1 is SGHRS and CDR2 YFSETQ. The CDR3 runs 13 residues. The CDR3 spells CASSPQGPYEQYF. The DNA of the CDR3 is TGCGCCAGCAGCCCACAGGGCCCCTACGAGCAGTACTTC.

The chain has TRBV7-2 and TRBJ2-3; 7 bases match TRBD2. After removal of 6 bases from V and 1 base from J, the junction contained 4 bases not matched to a gene. CDR1 and CDR2 from the germline V gene are SGHTA and FQGNSA. This CDR3 region has 14 residues. DNA of the CDR3: TGTGCCAGCAGATCCACTAGCGGCACAGATACGCAGTATTTT. The encoded protein is CASRSTSGTDTQYF.

This clone was seen once. V usage is TRBV7-3 and J usage is TRBJ2-3; no clear D gene. The length of the CDR3 is 17 residues. CDR1 SGHTA and CDR2 FQGTGA come from the germline V gene. V was trimmed by 0 bases and J by 3 bases, leaving 16 bases between them. CDR3 nucleotides: TGTGCCAGCAGCTTAACGTCGCGGCTTCGCCAGACAGATACGCAGTATTTT. This translates into CASSLTSRLRQTDTQYF.

The chain uses TRBV5-4 and TRBJ1-1; D remains ambiguous. V lost 1 base and J lost 1, with 11 bases in between. CDR3 size: 15 residues. CDR1 and CDR2 (germline): SGHNT, YYREEE (reference sequence). CDR3 loop: CASSLLSGGNTEAFF. The CDR3 nucleotides are TGTGCCAGCAGCTTGCTTTCCGGCGGGAACACTGAAGCTTTCTTT. The complete variable domain, with remaining parts taken from reference TRBV5-4 and TRBJ1-1, reads ETGVTQSPTHLIKTRGQQVTLRCSSQSGHNTVSWYQQALGQGPQFIFQYYREEENGRGNFPPRFSGLQFPNYSSELNVNALELDDSALYLCASSLLSGGNTEAFFGQGTRLTVV.

The CDR3 nucleotides read TGCGCCAGCAGCTTGGGCGAAGGAGGTAGCGGTAGCTATGGCTACACCTTC. Translated, it gives CASSLGEGGSGSYGYTF. J is TRBJ1-2 and V is TRBV5-1, with unresolved D. Germline assignment: CDR1 SGHRS and CDR2 YFSETQ. V lost 0 bases, J lost 4 bases, and 19 bases lay in between. The CDR3 length is 17 residues.

The genes are TRBV5-1 and TRBJ2-7, with 11 bases aligning to TRBD2. The CDR3 totals 14 residues. V dropped 4 bases and J dropped 6; count of bases not matched to a gene: 6. Looked up from germline, CDR1 is SGHRS and CDR2 is YFSETQ. This chain's CDR3 is CASSPPLAGGEQYF. For the CDR3, the DNA is TGCGCCAGCAGCCCCCCGCTAGCGGGAGGCGAGCAGTACTTC.

J is TRBJ1-4 and V is TRBV5-6; D not certain. The CDR3 covers 15 residues. The germline V gene has CDR1 SGHDT and CDR2 YYEEEE. V gave up 0 bases and J gave up 8 bases, with 14 bases separating them. The CDR3 protein is CASSLGEGIGEKLFF. The DNA for the CDR3 is TGTGCCAGCAGCTTGGGAGAGGGTATCGGAGAAAAACTGTTTTTT.

The chain has TRBV7-3 and TRBJ2-3; 7 bases agree with TRBD1. There are 16 residues in the CDR3. The V segment lost 5 bases and the J segment 0 bases; nucleotides outside the gene matches: 8. Looked up from germline, CDR1 is SGHTA and CDR2 is FQGTGA. This chain's CDR3 is CASSATMTGSTDTQYF. The CDR3 nucleotides are TGTGCCAGCAGCGCCACAATGACAGGGAGCACAGATACGCAGTATTTT.

The chain employs TRBV28 and TRBJ2-7; 11 bases match TRBD2. CDR3 length equals 15 residues. Germline trimming cut 2 bases from V and 7 bases from J; bases unmatched to any gene: 7. Germline CDR1 MDHEN, CDR2 SYDVKM. The CDR3 region is CASSLVLAGAGEQYF. The CDR3 nucleotides are TGTGCCAGCAGTTTAGTACTAGCGGGAGCGGGAGAGCAGTACTTC.

This chain links TRBV5-1 with TRBJ1-2; 8 bases are a match to TRBD1. Germline-derived CDR1 and CDR2 are SGHRS and YFSETQ. CDR3 length: 15 residues. V lost 0 bases to trimming and J lost 5 bases; unmatched junction nucleotides: 6. As DNA, the CDR3 is TGCGCCAGCAGCTTGGGGACAGGGAGGGAGTATGGCTACACCTTC. It yields the protein CASSLGTGREYGYTF.

The gene calls are TRBV5-1 and TRBJ2-5; D may correspond to TRBD1 or TRBD2 (6 bases each). This CDR3 spans 14 amino acids. The V gene's germline CDR1 is SGHRS and CDR2 YFSETQ. V lost 3 bases and J lost 4, with 13 bases in between. The CDR3 loop is CASSSVGGAETQYF. Here the CDR3 DNA reads TGCGCCAGCAGCTCTGTGGGGGGCGCAGAGACCCAGTACTTC.

V gene TRBV4-1 combines with J gene TRBJ2-1, with a tentative D call TRBD2 (5 bases). Deletions cut 3 bases from V and 2 bases from J, with 14 bases between. The CDR3 runs to 16 residues. Germline V gene data show CDR1 as MGHRA and CDR2 as YSYEKL. CDR3 loop: CASSHVEDSTYNEQFF. CDR3 DNA sequence: TGCGCCAGCAGCCACGTTGAGGACTCAACCTACAATGAGCAGTTCTTC.

The V call is TRBV15, the J call TRBJ1-5; TRBD1 matches at 7 bases. CDR3 length: 16 residues. The V gene end was trimmed by 1 base and the J gene end by 6 bases; junction bases not matched to a gene: 9. Germline-derived CDR1 and CDR2 are LNHNV and YYDKDF (reference sequence). This CDR3 is CATSRGLQGWTQPQHF. The CDR3 coding sequence is TGTGCCACCAGCAGAGGTTTACAGGGGTGGACTCAGCCCCAGCATTTT.

This sequence joins TRBV5-4 and TRBJ2-2; the match to TRBD1 covers 8 bases. J gave up 4 bases and V 4 bases, and 12 bases lay outside the gene matches. There are 17 residues in the CDR3. The germline V gene encodes CDR1 SGHNT and CDR2 YYREEE (reference sequence). The CDR3 sequence is CASSQLTRGLGTGELFF. The CDR3 DNA reads TGTGCCAGCAGCCAACTCACCAGGGGGCTCGGCACCGGGGAGCTGTTTTTT.

This clone was seen once. The J gene is TRBJ2-3, the V gene TRBV7-2; 9 bases map to TRBD1. This CDR3 comprises 16 residues. Germline V gene lookup returns CDR1 SGHTA and CDR2 FQGNSA. Trimming removed 5 bases from V and 3 bases from J; junction bases left unmatched: 9. This chain's CDR3 is CASSDPLTGGTDTQYF. CDR3 coding DNA: TGTGCCAGCAGCGACCCGCTGACAGGGGGGACAGATACGCAGTATTTT.

The chain links TRBV4-1 to TRBJ1-2; D is undetermined. Trimming removed 0 bases at V and 4 bases at J, with 18 bases between. Germline CDR1 MGHRA, CDR2 YSYEKL. The CDR3 sequence is 17 residues long. CDR3 amino acids: CASSQESRAISVYGYTF. The CDR3 coding sequence is TGCGCCAGCAGCCAAGAATCGAGGGCTATCTCCGTCTATGGCTACACCTTC.

The V and J genes are TRBV28 and TRBJ1-3; TRBD1 agrees at 8 bases. CDR3 length: 11 amino acids. V shed 9 bases, J shed 8 bases, and the junction held 3 bases outside the gene matches. Germline loops: CDR1 MDHEN, CDR2 SYDVKM. CDR3 sequence reads: CASTGGHTIYF. As DNA, the CDR3 is TGTGCCAGTACAGGGGGACACACCATATATTTT.

The rearrangement links TRBV7-9 to TRBJ1-5; the D is unclear. CDR1 is SEHNR, CDR2 FQNEAQ, per germline (reference sequence). V lost 1 base and J 3 bases, leaving 7 bases between the germline ends. This CDR3 region has 14 residues. The CDR3 protein is CASSLDGYNQPQHF. CDR3 nucleotide sequence: TGTGCCAGCAGCTTAGATGGCTACAATCAGCCCCAGCATTTT. The variable domain in full, completed from reference TRBV7-9 and TRBJ1-5, reads DTGVSQNPRHKITKRGQNVTFRCDPISEHNRLYWYRQTLGQGPEFLTYFQNEAQLEKSRLLSDRFSAERPKGSFSTLEIQRTEQGDSAMYLCASSLDGYNQPQHFGDGTRLSIL.

About this clone itself: This sample includes further DNA sequences coding for the same CDR3. The chain is built from TRBV5-1 and TRBJ1-3; D remains unclear. CDR3 length: 16 residues. Per the germline V gene, CDR1 is SGHRS and CDR2 is YFSETQ. The ends were cut back, 0 bases at V and 0 bases at J, with 10 bases in the middle. The CDR3 DNA reads TGCGCCAGCAGCTTGGCCGGTAGAGACTCTGGAAACACCATATATTTT. As protein: CASSLAGRDSGNTIYF.